These 31 T cell receptor beta chains were all obtained from the same sample, sequenced in a study of shared clonotypes between healthy human individuals. This table comes from immunoSEQ multiplex PCR, and its TCRdb copy is limited to in-frame clones, with some not included. The profile shows under 600,000 clones, roughly 85% of them singletons. Source material: PBMCs. The receptor set was obtained from a woman aged 40 to 50 in good health. Some clones in this sample may be carry-over from other donors' samples.

V is TRBV7-3 and J is TRBJ2-7, with D perhaps TRBD1 or TRBD2 (5 bases each). CDR1 SGHTA and CDR2 FQGTGA come from the germline V gene. The V and J ends lost 2 bases and 1 base respectively, with 9 bases between them. The CDR3 extends over 14 amino acids. The CDR3 DNA sequence: TGTGCCAGCAGCTTAGACGGGGCTTCCTACGAGCAGTACTTC. Protein sequence: CASSLDGASYEQYF.

The J gene is TRBJ2-1, the V gene TRBV5-1, with 8 bases lining up with TRBD2. Germline V gene sequence: CDR1 SGHRS, CDR2 YFSETQ. The CDR3 covers 16 residues. V gave up 4 bases and J gave up 10 bases; unmatched junction bases: 16. CDR3 nucleotide sequence: TGCGCCAGCAGCGAACGGGTATCGGGAGGGCCCCCCGAGCAGTTCTTC. Protein: CASSERVSGGPPEQFF.

The rearrangement uses TRBV4-3 and TRBJ2-3; maybe TRBD1 (5 bases). The germline V and J ends were trimmed by 0 bases and 5 bases, with 12 bases remaining between them. Germline assignment: CDR1 LGHNA and CDR2 YSLEER. This CDR3 has 15 residues. The CDR3 loop is CASSQDSGFRDTQYF. The CDR3 DNA follows: TGCGCCAGCAGCCAAGACTCAGGGTTCAGAGATACGCAGTATTTT.

The chain employs TRBV19 and TRBJ1-5, with a possible D match to TRBD1 (5 bases). The CDR3 has 13 amino acids. The germline V gene has CDR1 LNHDA and CDR2 SQIVND (reference sequence). The V end was cut by 5 bases, the J end by 8 bases, with 13 bases between. DNA of the CDR3: TGTGCCAGTAGTGGGGGGTTGGGGGAGCCCCAGCATTTT. Amino acids: CASSGGLGEPQHF.

This chain joins TRBV4-2 and TRBJ1-1; D gene unclear. Per the germline V gene, CDR1 is LGHNA and CDR2 is YNFKEQ. Trimming took 4 bases from V and 4 from J, leaving 10 bases between them. This CDR3 comprises 13 residues. CDR3 region: CASSLTQTTEAFF. The DNA of the CDR3 is TGTGCCAGCAGCCTGACACAGACCACTGAAGCTTTCTTT.

Only a few counts were recorded for this clone. CDR3 in DNA: TGTGCCAGCAGCTCGGACCCCCGGCAGTTCTCCTACAATGAGCAGTTCTTC. This encodes CASSSDPRQFSYNEQFF. This rearrangement joins TRBV27 to TRBJ2-1, with D uncertain. Germline CDR1 MNHEY, CDR2 SMNVEV (reference sequence). The CDR3 is 17 amino acids. V was clipped by 6 bases and J by 0 bases, with 18 bases between them.

Concerning this clone: The junction does not match germline at one end; this may be a read error. The V and J genes are TRBV18 and TRBJ2-1, with D perhaps TRBD1 (6 bases). This CDR3 has 11 residues. Germline V gene sequence: CDR1 KGHSH, CDR2 LQKENI. The CDR3 sequence: CASSPAGQQLF. CDR3 DNA: TGTGCCAGCTCACCGGCTGGACAGCAGCTCTTC.

The V and J genes are TRBV19 and TRBJ2-5; TRBD1 agrees at 9 bases. This CDR3 region has 15 residues. Trimming took 5 bases from V and 4 from J; bases not matched to a gene: 8. Germline CDR1 and CDR2: LNHDA and SQIVND (reference sequence). CDR3 amino acids: CASSHRTGAGETQYF. The CDR3 DNA reads as TGTGCCAGTAGTCATCGGACAGGGGCGGGAGAGACCCAGTACTTC.

The chain couples TRBV5-6 to TRBJ2-5; 7 bases are a match to TRBD2. With 1 base clipped from V and 11 bases from J, the junction kept 8 bases outside the gene matches. CDR1 is SGHDT and CDR2 is YYEEEE in the germline V gene. The CDR3 has 13 amino acids. The CDR3 DNA is TGTGCCAGCAGCTTGTATATGGCGGGGGAGCAGTACTTC. It is translated as CASSLYMAGEQYF.

The chain combines TRBV19 with TRBJ2-3; 12 bases agree with TRBD2. After removal of 5 bases from V and 2 bases from J, the junction contained 5 bases not matched to a gene. The CDR3 extends over 16 amino acids. Germline assignment: CDR1 LNHDA and CDR2 SQIVND (reference sequence). In DNA, the CDR3 is TGTGCCAGTAGTTCGGGACTAGCGGGCTTCACAGATACGCAGTATTTT. Its protein is CASSSGLAGFTDTQYF.

The rearrangement uses TRBV5-1 and TRBJ2-3; TRBD2 matches 9 bases. Germline V gives CDR1 SGHRS, CDR2 YFSETQ. The CDR3 consists of 14 residues. With 4 bases clipped from V and 3 bases from J, the junction kept 3 bases outside the gene matches. CDR3 nucleotides: TGCGCCAGCAGCCGGGCGGGAGGGACAGATACGCAGTATTTT. Amino acids: CASSRAGGTDTQYF.

Regarding this clone: This may arise from a read error, as a much more abundant clone is one base away. The chain couples TRBV7-2 to TRBJ2-1; D remains ambiguous. The V end was cut by 1 base, the J end by 4 bases, with 5 bases between. CDR3 length equals 13 residues. Germline loops: CDR1 SGHTA, CDR2 FQGNSA. The CDR3, as DNA: TGTGCCAGCAGCTTAGGCTGGTACAATGAGCAGTTCTTC. Translating gives CASSLGWYNEQFF.

This rearrangement joins TRBV9 to TRBJ2-1; TRBD2 matches at 8 bases. The V gene end was trimmed by 3 bases and the J gene end by 4 bases; junction bases not matched to a gene: 12. Germline V gives CDR1 SGDLS, CDR2 YYNGEE. The CDR3 consists of 17 residues. CDR3 DNA sequence: TGTGCCAGCAGCGCTAGCGGTTCTAGCGGGTCGTACAATGAGCAGTTCTTC. Its translation is CASSASGSSGSYNEQFF.

V and J are TRBV7-2 and TRBJ2-3; no definite D call. Trimming stripped 1 base from V and 5 bases from J, with 7 bases between. The CDR3 loop spans 13 amino acids. Germline values: CDR1 SGHTA, CDR2 FQGNSA. In DNA, the CDR3 is TGTGCCAGCAGCTTAGTAGGGCGAGATACGCAGTATTTT. This codes for CASSLVGRDTQYF.

The chain has TRBV6-6 and TRBJ1-1; tentative D call: TRBD1 (5 bases). V lost 5 bases and J lost 11, with 21 bases in between. The CDR3 loop spans 14 amino acids. CDR1 MNHNY and CDR2 SVGAGI come from the germline V gene (reference sequence). CDR3: CASSRPGLSEAAFF. The CDR3, as DNA: TGTGCCAGCAGTAGACCGGGACTTTCAGAAGCGGCTTTCTTT.

The chain recombines TRBV2 with TRBJ1-2; weak D call: TRBD1 (6 bases). This CDR3 is built from 16 residues. Germline V lookup: CDR1 SNHLY, CDR2 FYNNEI. With 5 bases removed from V and 5 bases from J, the gap between germline ends came to 21 bases. The CDR3, as DNA: TGTGCCAGCAGTCGAACCGGGACAACACCCTTGTATGGCTACACCTTC. This encodes CASSRTGTTPLYGYTF.

The rearrangement links TRBV4-1 to TRBJ2-5, with D perhaps being TRBD1 or TRBD2 (6 bases each). This CDR3 comprises 18 residues. Germline loops: CDR1 MGHRA, CDR2 YSYEKL. Trimming stripped 0 bases from V and 5 bases from J, with 22 bases between. CDR3 sequence (DNA): TGCGCCAGCAGCCAAGATCCCTCCCTCCCTAGGAGGGGGGAGACCCAGTACTTC. It translates to CASSQDPSLPRRGETQYF.

DNA for the CDR3: TGTGCCAGCAGCCCCGGGGGAGAGCAGTTCTTC. This encodes CASSPGGEQFF. The V gene is TRBV9, the J gene TRBJ2-1; a weak D match, TRBD2 (6 bases). Trimming took off 4 bases at V and 10 bases at J, with 9 bases between the two ends. The germline CDR1 and CDR2 sequences are SGDLS and YYNGEE. This CDR3 is 11 amino acids long.

This clone has a count of ten or more. The J gene is TRBJ2-1, the V gene TRBV21-1; the table calls TRBD1, which could not be checked here. TRBV21-1 is a pseudogene locus. This CDR3 contains 15 residues. The chain's CDR3 is CASSTRDREYNEQFF. The CDR3 DNA reads TGTGCCAGCAGCACTCGGGACAGGGAGTACAATGAGCAGTTCTTC.

The J gene is TRBJ2-2, the V gene TRBV2; possible D gene TRBD1, 6 bases. Germline CDR1 SNHLY, CDR2 FYNNEI. V lost 7 bases and J 6 bases, leaving 15 bases between the germline ends. This CDR3 spans 14 amino acids. The CDR3 bases are TGTGCCAGCACTGTAGACAGGCGGCCCGGGGAGCTGTTTTTT. Translating it yields CASTVDRRPGELFF. The full variable domain, rest sourced from reference TRBV2 and TRBJ2-2, is EPEVTQTPSHQVTQMGQEVILRCVPISNHLYFYWYRQILGQKVEFLVSFYNNEISEKSEIFDDQFSVERPDGSNFTLKIRSTKLEDSAMYFCASTVDRRPGELFFGEGSRLTVL.

The V call is TRBV28, the J call TRBJ2-3, with TRBD2 matching 13 bases. V lost 6 bases to trimming and J lost 4 bases; unmatched junction nucleotides: 10. The germline V gene has CDR1 MDHEN and CDR2 SYDVKM. This CDR3 has 17 residues. The CDR3 is CASSGRTSGSLPDTQYF. In DNA form, the CDR3 reads TGTGCCAGCAGCGGAAGGACTAGCGGGAGCCTGCCAGATACGCAGTATTTT.

This clone has just one count. The rearrangement joins TRBV5-5 to TRBJ2-5; D perhaps matches TRBD2 (5 bases). V was clipped by 5 bases and J by 1 base, with 15 bases between them. Per germline, CDR1 SGHKS and CDR2 YYEKEE (reference sequence). The CDR3 has 15 residues. The CDR3 loop is CASRFRGAPQETQYF. CDR3 bases: TGTGCCAGCAGGTTTCGGGGAGCCCCCCAAGAGACCCAGTACTTC.

This chain joins TRBV7-8 and TRBJ2-7; D possibly matches TRBD1 or TRBD2 (6 bases each). The germline CDR1 and CDR2 sequences are SGHVS and FQNEAQ. Trimming removed 5 bases at V and 4 bases at J, with 15 bases between. The CDR3 runs 14 residues. This CDR3 reads CASSLGHGGYEQYF. For the CDR3, the DNA is TGTGCCAGCAGCCTGGGACACGGAGGGTACGAGCAGTACTTC.

This chain connects TRBV6-6 to TRBJ1-2; TRBD1 aligns across 7 bases. Looked up from germline, CDR1 is MNHNY and CDR2 is SVGAGI (reference sequence). Trimming took 7 bases from V and 3 from J; bases not matched to a gene: 11. The CDR3 is made up of 15 amino acids. The CDR3 region is CASTSGGGADYGYTF. CDR3 DNA sequence: TGTGCCAGCACTTCAGGGGGAGGGGCAGACTATGGCTACACCTTC.

The rearrangement joins TRBV5-1 to TRBJ2-2; D uncertain. Between the trimmed V and J ends, which lost 0 bases and 1 base, there was a span of 10 bases. This CDR3 contains 16 residues. CDR1 and CDR2 from the germline V gene are SGHRS and YFSETQ. CDR3 sequence: CASSLEILENTGELFF. For the CDR3, the DNA is TGCGCCAGCAGCTTGGAGATTCTGGAGAACACCGGGGAGCTGTTTTTT.

The chain uses TRBV29-1 and TRBJ2-7; a weak D match, TRBD2 (6 bases). Germline lookup yields CDR1 SQVTM and CDR2 ANQGSEA. V lost 6 bases to trimming and J lost 7 bases, with 13 bases between them. The CDR3 extends over 11 amino acids. The CDR3 sequence is CSVQTGREQYF. The CDR3, as DNA: TGCAGCGTCCAGACGGGGAGGGAGCAGTACTTC.

The rearrangement uses TRBV29-1 and TRBJ2-7, with 9 bases matching TRBD2. The CDR3 is 13 amino acids. Germline V lookup: CDR1 SQVTM, CDR2 ANQGSEA. V gave up 5 bases and J gave up 7 bases; unmatched junction bases: 9. The CDR3 here is CSVTLVGLAEQYF. The CDR3 DNA reads as TGCAGCGTTACCCTTGTGGGACTAGCAGAGCAGTACTTC.

The rearrangement uses TRBV14 and TRBJ2-7; weak D call: TRBD2 (7 bases). Trimming removed 1 base from V and 6 bases from J, with 13 bases in between. CDR1 and CDR2 from the germline V gene are SGHDN and FVKESK. The CDR3 covers 14 residues. The chain's CDR3 is CASSQVGGPGEQYF. The CDR3 DNA reads as TGTGCCAGCAGCCAAGTCGGGGGGCCGGGCGAGCAGTACTTC.

The CDR3 protein is CASSFPDRAQETQYF. DNA for the CDR3: TGTGCCAGCAGCTTCCCGGACAGGGCACAGGAGACCCAGTACTTC. The chain has TRBV5-4 and TRBJ2-5, with 8 bases that match TRBD1. Germline trimming cut 2 bases from V and 5 bases from J; bases unmatched to any gene: 8. CDR1 and CDR2 from the germline V gene are SGHNT and YYREEE (reference sequence). The CDR3 has 15 residues.

This chain connects TRBV5-5 to TRBJ1-5; TRBD1 matches 10 bases. The CDR3 loop spans 14 amino acids. V dropped 2 bases and J dropped 6; count of bases not matched to a gene: 2. The germline CDR1 and CDR2 sequences are SGHKS and YYEKEE (reference sequence). For the CDR3, the DNA is TGTGCCAGCAGCTTTGGACAGGGGGGTCAGCCCCAGCATTTT. It translates to CASSFGQGGQPQHF. The full variable domain, in which reference TRBV5-5 and TRBJ1-5 provide the parts outside the CDR3, is DAGVTQSPTHLIKTRGQQVTLRCSPISGHKSVSWYQQVLGQGPQFIFQYYEKEERGRGNFPDRFSARQFPNYSSELNVNALLLGDSALYLCASSFGQGGQPQHFGDGTRLSIL.

The chain is built from TRBV11-1 and TRBJ2-1, with D hard to call. The CDR3 extends over 13 amino acids. Germline loops: CDR1 SGHAT, CDR2 FQDESV (reference sequence). V gave up 8 bases and J gave up 4 bases, with 12 bases separating them. In nucleotides, the CDR3 is TGTGCCAGCTCCATGGGCCGATACAATGAGCAGTTCTTC. Translated, it gives CASSMGRYNEQFF.